This TCR beta chain comes out of a study of Ad26.COV2.S vaccination and SARS-CoV-2 variants. At the level of the study: In the COV1001 trial, the donor was in the Ad26.COV2.S arm. Into the muscle, Ad26.COV2.S was dosed once or twice, 56 days apart. Points from the study as a whole: Overall T cell responses may have been underestimated by the analyses of TCR breadth and depth.

Trimming removed 3 bases from V and 5 bases from J, with 7 bases in between. CDR3 length: 12 residues. Germline V gene data show CDR1 as ENHRY and CDR2 as SYGVKD. TCRdb's table, derived via immunoSEQ multiplex PCR, lists solely in-frame clones and lacks some. The table has hundreds of thousands of clones, 80% to 90% seen once. Treatment in this sample: about 20 received Ad26.COV2.S at low or high dose, single or two shots; about 5 received placebo; per-sample allocation not given. Each sample was drawn 63 days after the first injection (of vaccine or placebo). Regarding this clone: Its antigen is still unknown.

The chain carries TRBV10-3 and TRBJ2-5; D gene uncertain. Source: peripheral blood, taken in a trial of Ad26.COV2.S vaccine versus placebo. The sequence derives from a person aged 18-60 years who received the Ad26.COV2.S COVID-19 vaccine or a placebo. The CDR3 region has the DNA TGTGCCATCAGTGACGGCGCGGAGACCCAGTACTTC. Protein sequence: CAISDGAETQYF.